This record covers a single T cell receptor (beta chain). The data belong to a study of OX40 agonist ivuxolimab in advanced cancers. Assay: immunoSEQ multiplex PCR; the TCRdb copy retains only in-frame clones and omits some. The sample includes 60,000 to 70,000 clones, 89% of them seen just once. The CDR3 is 12 amino acids. The V end was cut by 4 bases, the J end by 4 bases, with 8 bases between. The germline CDR1 and CDR2 sequences are SGHNT and YYREEE (reference sequence). The specimen was CD4+ or CD8+ T cells sorted from blood, collected in a trial of the OX40 agonist ivuxolimab. This TCR came from an adult with an advanced solid tumor such as melanoma, head and neck, liver or kidney cancer. This chain joins TRBV5-4 and TRBJ1-2, with a possible D match to TRBD1 (5 bases). The CDR3 DNA reads TGTGCCAGCAGCGAAGACAGCTATGGCTACACCTTC. It yields the protein CASSEDSYGYTF.